This record concerns one TCR beta chain sequence. The antigen remains undetermined. CDR3 length: 14 residues. Germline V lookup: CDR1 SGHTA, CDR2 FQGNSA. Trimming cost V 5 bases and J 5 bases, with 14 bases left between them. The data belong to a study of shared clonotypes between healthy human individuals. Overall study findings and caveats: Specimens sampled were limited to blood, with tissue repertoires likely differing. Clonotype sharing among the donors was expected to vary with sequencing depth.

TCRdb's copy holds only in-frame clones and misses some; the assay was immunoSEQ multiplex PCR. In the table there are millions of clones, approximately 93% of which are singletons. The source of this sequence is a man younger than 30 in good health. Some clones in this sample may be carry-over from other donors' samples. V usage is TRBV7-2 and J usage is TRBJ2-3, with a possible D match to TRBD1 (5 bases). Sample: naive CD4+ T cells from PBMCs. The subset here: CD45RA+ positively selected. CDR3 sequence (DNA): TGTGCCAGCAGCCTTGCCCCAGGGATAGATACGCAGTATTTT. Protein: CASSLAPGIDTQYF.